These 10 T cell receptor beta chains originate from one sample sequenced in a study of shared clonotypes between healthy human individuals. Profiling relied on immunoSEQ multiplex PCR, and the TCRdb table lists in-frame clones only, not all of them. Of approximately 530,000 clones in the sample, 95% to 97% were seen once. Sequenced input: naive CD4+ T cells sorted from blood. The subset: CD45RA+ positively selected. The source is a woman aged 25-40 years in good health.

The chain links TRBV19 to TRBJ2-7, with 8 bases identical to TRBD1. The germline V gene has CDR1 LNHDA and CDR2 SQIVND (reference sequence). The V and J ends lost 5 bases and 4 bases, in that order; junction bases with no gene match: 4. The CDR3 has 13 amino acids. The CDR3 coding sequence is TGTGCCAGTAGTGCCCAGGGGGCTTACGAGCAGTACTTC. Its translation: CASSAQGAYEQYF.

The V gene is TRBV28, the J gene TRBJ2-5, with a tentative D call TRBD1 (5 bases). Per germline, CDR1 MDHEN and CDR2 SYDVKM. This CDR3 is built from 13 residues. V was trimmed by 6 bases and J by 5 bases, leaving 13 bases between them. As DNA, the CDR3 is TGTGCCAGCAGCCGGGTAGGGGCCGAGACCCAGTACTTC. It codes for CASSRVGAETQYF.

V gene TRBV7-9 combines with J gene TRBJ1-3; 7 nucleotides agree with TRBD1. This CDR3 region has 15 residues. Trimming took 6 bases from V and 2 from J; bases not matched to a gene: 7. CDR1 is SEHNR, CDR2 FQNEAQ, per germline (reference sequence). CDR3 amino acids: CASSYPGQTGNTIYF. Here the CDR3 DNA reads TGTGCCAGCAGTTATCCGGGACAGACTGGAAACACCATATATTTT.

V gene TRBV19 combines with J gene TRBJ1-5; D is possibly TRBD1 (5 bases). The germline gives CDR1 LNHDA, CDR2 SQIVND (reference sequence). V lost 7 bases, J lost 7 bases, and 20 bases lay in between. The CDR3 contains 15 residues. The CDR3 spells CASIPGLGQKQPQHF. CDR3 in DNA: TGTGCCAGTATTCCGGGGTTGGGGCAAAAACAGCCCCAGCATTTT.

This rearrangement joins TRBV9 to TRBJ2-5; D not resolved. In germline, CDR1 is SGDLS, CDR2 YYNGEE. V was trimmed by 3 bases and J by 0 bases, leaving 9 bases between them. CDR3 size: 14 residues. The CDR3 is CASSAQTHQETQYF. CDR3 nucleotide sequence: TGTGCCAGCAGCGCCCAGACCCACCAAGAGACCCAGTACTTC.

V and J are TRBV28 and TRBJ2-2; tentatively, D is TRBD2 (5 bases). The germline V gene encodes CDR1 MDHEN and CDR2 SYDVKM. This CDR3 comprises 14 residues. V was shortened by 6 bases and J by 0 bases, with 8 bases between the two germline ends. The CDR3 protein is CASRGAANTGELFF. CDR3 DNA: TGTGCCAGCAGGGGAGCCGCGAACACCGGGGAGCTGTTTTTT.

The chain employs TRBV11-3 and TRBJ2-7, with D maybe TRBD2 (5 bases). Trimming left V 6 bases short and J 1 base short, with 16 bases between. The germline CDR1 and CDR2 sequences are SGHNT and YENEEA. This CDR3 has 15 amino acids. The CDR3 protein is CASRLEGGLSYEQYF. The CDR3 nucleotides are TGTGCCAGCAGGCTTGAGGGCGGGCTTTCCTACGAGCAGTACTTC. Complete variable domain (other parts from reference TRBV11-3 and TRBJ2-7): EAGVVQSPRYKIIEKKQPVAFWCNPISGHNTLYWYLQNLGQGPELLIRYENEEAVDDSQLPKDRFSAERLKGVDSTLKIQPAELGDSAVYLCASRLEGGLSYEQYFGPGTRLTVT.

The V and J genes are TRBV19 and TRBJ1-1; D possibly corresponds to TRBD1 (6 bases). V was trimmed by 7 bases and J by 1 base, leaving 16 bases between them. This CDR3 has 15 amino acids. CDR1 is LNHDA, CDR2 SQIVND, per germline (reference sequence). The CDR3 here is CASIPPDSRNTEAFF. CDR3 DNA sequence: TGTGCCAGTATACCCCCGGACAGTAGGAACACTGAAGCTTTCTTT. The full variable domain, completed using reference TRBV19 and TRBJ1-1, is DGGITQSPKYLFRKEGQNVTLSCEQNLNHDAMYWYRQDPGQGLRLIYYSQIVNDFQKGDIAEGYSVSREKKESFPLTVTSAQKNPTAFYLCASIPPDSRNTEAFFGQGTRLTVV.

The gene calls are TRBV10-3 and TRBJ2-2; 7 bases line up with TRBD2. Germline CDR1 and CDR2: ENHRY and SYGVKD. The CDR3 loop spans 17 amino acids. V lost 7 bases and J lost 2; bases outside the gene matches: 13. CDR3 sequence: CAITLHPAGINTGELFF. The CDR3 coding sequence is TGTGCCATCACCCTACATCCAGCGGGGATAAACACCGGGGAGCTGTTTTTT.

The rearrangement joins TRBV5-1 to TRBJ2-2, with no clear D. Deletions cut 5 bases from V and 3 bases from J, with 5 bases between. Looked up from germline, CDR1 is SGHRS and CDR2 is YFSETQ. The CDR3 runs 12 residues. The CDR3, as DNA: TGCGCCAGCAGTCCTGACACCGGGGAGCTGTTTTTT. Translated: CASSPDTGELFF.